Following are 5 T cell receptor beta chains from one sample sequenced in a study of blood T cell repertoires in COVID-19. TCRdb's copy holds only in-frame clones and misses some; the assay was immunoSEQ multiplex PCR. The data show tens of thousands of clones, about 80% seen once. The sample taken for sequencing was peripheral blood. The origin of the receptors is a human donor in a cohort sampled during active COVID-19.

CDR3 nucleotide sequence: TGCGCCAGCAGAGACCCCGGAGCTCTCGGGGCCAACGTCCTGACTTTC. Its protein product is CASRDPGALGANVLTF. This chain joins TRBV5-1 and TRBJ2-6; D gene unclear. V shed 5 bases and J shed 4 bases, with 16 bases lying between them. The CDR3 is 16 amino acids. Per germline, CDR1 SGHRS and CDR2 YFSETQ.

The CDR3 loop is CASSGNPSGGRNEQFF. The CDR3 bases are TGTGCCAGCAGCGGGAACCCTAGCGGGGGGCGAAATGAGCAGTTCTTC. The chain couples TRBV9 to TRBJ2-1; 11 bases are a match to TRBD2. There are 16 residues in the CDR3. Germline lookup yields CDR1 SGDLS and CDR2 YYNGEE. V trimming: 3 bases; J trimming: 7 bases; junction bases outside the gene matches: 9.

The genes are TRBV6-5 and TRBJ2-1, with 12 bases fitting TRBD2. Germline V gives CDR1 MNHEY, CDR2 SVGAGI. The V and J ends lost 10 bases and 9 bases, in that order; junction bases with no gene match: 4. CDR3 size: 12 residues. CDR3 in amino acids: CAIQTSGGEQFF. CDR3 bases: TGTGCCATCCAGACTAGCGGGGGTGAGCAGTTCTTC.

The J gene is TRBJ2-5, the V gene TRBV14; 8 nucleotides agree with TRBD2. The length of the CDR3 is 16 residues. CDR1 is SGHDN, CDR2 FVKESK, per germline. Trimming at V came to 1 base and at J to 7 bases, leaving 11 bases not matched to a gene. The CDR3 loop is CASSQGAAAGEGTQYF. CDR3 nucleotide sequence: TGTGCCAGCAGCCAAGGCGCCGCAGCGGGGGAGGGGACCCAGTACTTC.

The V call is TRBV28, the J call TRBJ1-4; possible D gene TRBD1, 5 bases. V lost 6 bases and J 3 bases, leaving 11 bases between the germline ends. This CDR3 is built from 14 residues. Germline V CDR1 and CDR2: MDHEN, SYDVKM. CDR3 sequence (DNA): TGTGCCAGCAGGCTCAGGGCAGCTAATGAAAAACTGTTTTTT. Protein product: CASRLRAANEKLFF.